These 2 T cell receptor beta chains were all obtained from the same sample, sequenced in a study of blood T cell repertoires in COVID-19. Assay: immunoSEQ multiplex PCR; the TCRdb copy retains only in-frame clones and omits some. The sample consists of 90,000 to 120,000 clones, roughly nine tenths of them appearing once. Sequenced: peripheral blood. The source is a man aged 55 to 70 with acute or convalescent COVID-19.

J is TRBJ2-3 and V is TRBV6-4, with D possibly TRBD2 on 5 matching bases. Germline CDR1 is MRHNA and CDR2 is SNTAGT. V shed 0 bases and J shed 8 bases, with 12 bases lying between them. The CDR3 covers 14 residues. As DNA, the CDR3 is TGTGCCAGCAGTGACTCCCCCAGCCGGGGTACGCAGTATTTT. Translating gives CASSDSPSRGTQYF.

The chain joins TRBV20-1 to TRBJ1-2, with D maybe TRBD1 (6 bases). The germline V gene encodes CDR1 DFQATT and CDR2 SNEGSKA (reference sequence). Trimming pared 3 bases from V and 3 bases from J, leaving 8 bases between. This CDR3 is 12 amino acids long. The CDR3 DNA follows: TGCAGTGCTAGTAGGACAGACTATGGCTACACCTTC. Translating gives CSASRTDYGYTF.